The clone carrying this T cell receptor (beta chain) was seen many times. The data were obtained in a study of beta chain features in type 1 diabetes. The authors reverse transcribed all of the isolated RNA, so sequencing captured expressed TCRB transcripts. Generated by immunoSEQ multiplex PCR, the TCRdb table keeps only in-frame clones and is missing some. The table includes about 210,000 clones, around 9.9% detected once. Germline assignment: CDR1 MGHDK and CDR2 SYGVNS. CDR3 length equals 15 residues. V gave up 6 bases and J gave up 4 bases, with 15 bases separating them. This chain uses TRBV25-1 with TRBJ2-2; D perhaps matches TRBD1 (6 bases). This TCR came from a man aged 18-30 years in good health. The sample consisted of central memory CD4+ T cells from blood. This CDR3 is CASSPRDTFTGELFF. The DNA of the CDR3 is TGTGCCAGCAGCCCACGGGACACCTTCACCGGGGAGCTGTTTTTT. The full variable domain, its missing parts supplied by reference TRBV25-1 and TRBJ2-2, is EADIYQTPRYLVIGTGKKITLECSQTMGHDKMYWYQQDPGMELHLIHYSYGVNSTEKGDLSSESTVSRIRTEHFPLTLESARPSHTSQYLCASSPRDTFTGELFFGEGSRLTVL.